The T cell receptor beta chain described here comes from a study of identical twins. Study-level points and caveats: Twin sharing of out-of-frame TCR alpha was underestimated by models in monozygotic pairs.

With respect to this clonotype: Its antigen is as yet unknown.

Each CDR3 protein gets one entry after TCRdb re-called the 5' RACE reads with MiXCR. This sample yields fewer than 650,000 distinct CDR3 sequences, of which roughly 9.9% are seen a single time; approximately 3.2% belongs to the top ten. There are 15 residues in the CDR3. V was pared by 3 bases and J by 3 bases, with 12 bases between. Germline V gene sequence: CDR1 MNHEY, CDR2 SMNVEV (reference sequence). There were only healthy Caucasians among the donors. The sample was also reused in another study, on yellow fever vaccine responses in identical twins.

The gene calls are TRBV27 and TRBJ1-5; no clear D gene. The sequencing input was PBMCs. The receptor's source is a woman between 18 and 30 years old in good health. For the CDR3, the DNA is TGTGCCAGCAGTTTTTCAGGAGCCTTCAATCAGCCCCAGCATTTT. Its protein is CASSFSGAFNQPQHF.